This note documents a single T cell receptor (beta chain) sequence. This clonotype was picked up a small number of times. Its binding antigen is unknown. The input lacks base qualities; no much larger clone sits a single base away. The CDR3, cysteine through phenylalanine, is 15 amino acids long. The retained sequence is limited to the CDR3, 45 bases, with the frame set at the first base. For CDR1 and CDR2, the germline V gene (reference sequence) lists MNHEY and SMNVEV. V is reduced by 5 bases and J by 5 bases, leaving a spacing of 18 bases between them. The data stem from a study of Graves' ophthalmopathy and Graves' hyperthyroidism (dated 2018 in TCRdb). Study-wide context: Peripheral blood was collected at initial diagnosis, prior to any treatment. To tell Graves' ophthalmopathy apart from Graves' hyperthyroidism, and to predict which patients would progress to ophthalmopathy, the study relied on TCR beta repertoire signatures. In total, around 140 blood samples were TCR-sequenced: around 42 ophthalmopathy, some 75 hyperthyroidism and about 17 hyperthyroidism-to-ophthalmopathy patients. To explore V-J signatures that distinguish ophthalmopathy from hyperthyroidism, a discovery set of 100 patients was enrolled, made up of around 44 with ophthalmopathy and roughly 55 with stable hyperthyroidism. The independent validation cohort included around 19 hyperthyroidism patients plus 17 patients who later progressed from hyperthyroidism to ophthalmopathy. T-cell repertoires of thyroid tissue and blood were compared in a handful of hyperthyroidism patients. Once sampling was done, hyperthyroidism patients were given methimazole at a starting dose of 30 mg daily, while ophthalmopathy patients were given high-dose intravenous methylprednisolone. The approximately 98 discovery patients were randomly divided into training and test sets at a 7:3 ratio. The paper's findings and limits, for the study overall: In validation, the model predicted ophthalmopathy progression with about 71% sensitivity and about 73% specificity; some 13 predicted patients were CT-confirmed with GO in a median of about 6.1 months. Most of the expanded thyroid clonotypes with a frequency above 0.001 were also detected in blood, and it was suggested that the thyroid immune response may be reflected by blood repertoires. Sample size was not predetermined statistically, and investigators were not blinded to group allocation. Ophthalmopathy was separated from stable hyperthyroidism by the 13-signature model with around 88% sensitivity and about 81% specificity in cross-validation and with 80%/75% in the test set.

For repertoire sequencing, TCR beta CDR3 regions were amplified from RNA transcripts. The first round of RT-PCR was done with HTBI primers and the Qiagen OneStep RT-PCR kit, and was followed by a second round of multiplex PCR, then size selection and purification. The libraries underwent paired-end sequencing with 100 bp reads on an Illumina HiSeq2000. The original methods were these. SOAPnuke was used for read processing, and reads with adapters, uncalled bases, a mean Phred below 15, or no exact constant-primer or identifier match were discarded. High-quality paired reads were merged with COPE v1.2.5. Each unique nucleotide sequence was treated as a clonotype, and MiTCR v1.1 was used to align the clonotypes to the IMGT TRB V, D and J references. Only V-J combinations with frequency above 0.0001 were analysed, covering approximately 99% of repertoires. For each V-J combination, a TCR clonal expansion and chaos score was defined as the ratio of F50 clonal expansion to chaos observed in the TCRdist matrix. Features were reduced by Welch's t-statistics and random forest to over 10 V-J combinations, which fed a naive Bayes classifier. The Morisita-Horn index was used to measure how similar the thyroid and blood repertoires were. The public reads were quality trimmed at Q25 with fastp and then assembled into clones with MiXCR by TCRdb, keeping productive beta chains. Rows with a matching CDR3 protein are joined into one entry that keeps the most common DNA and genes. TCRdb assigned the V and J calls; the authors' analysis was not used. The sample contains over 450,000 distinct CDR3 sequences, approximately 14% of them found a single time. 8% to 10% of the sample lies in the top ten.

Patients with ophthalmopathy had moderately to severely active disease, with a Clinical Activity Score of 3 or more, a NOSPECS grade of 4 or more, and a disease duration of less than 3 months. Patients with other autoimmune diseases, uncontrolled infections, pregnancy or lactation were excluded from the study. Diagnosis relied on clinical symptoms, serum thyroxine, TRAb, thyroid ultrasound and orbital computed tomography. Using Ficoll-Paque density gradient centrifugation, PBMCs were isolated from less than 13 ml of fresh peripheral blood. Trizol reagent was used to extract the total RNA, and its quality was then checked on an Agilent 2100 Bioanalyzer.

The TCR was taken from a woman in her thirties with Graves' ophthalmopathy. Donor details come from another sample of the same person, matched by shared clones. The chain is assembled from TRBV27 and TRBJ1-1; a weak D assignment points to TRBD1 (5 bases agree). The specimen sequenced was blood. The CDR3 corresponds to CASSARGGGKTEAFF. The bases read TGTGCCAGCAGTGCTCGGGGGGGGGGGAAGACTGAAGCTTTCTTT.